The sequence of this T cell receptor beta chain was determined in a study of chemoradiotherapy in HPV16-positive cancers. Across the study: A couple of HPV16-positive patients' cells yielded candidate HPV-specific clones and common motifs. Study conclusions and caveats: Only a couple of HPV16-positive patients supplied the functional HPV-specificity definition. Non-HPV-specific T cells did not expand in tumors during treatment, whereas candidate HPV-specific clones and E7-related motifs did.

As regards this clone: What it binds is not known.

Trimming cost V 5 bases and J 2 bases; bases outside gene matches: 6. The germline CDR1 and CDR2 sequences are MDHEN and SYDVKM. This CDR3 region has 15 residues. Repeated repertoire sampling spanned the course of chemoradiotherapy. This table comes from immunoSEQ multiplex PCR, and its TCRdb copy is limited to in-frame clones, with some not included. The sample carries around 6,600 clones, roughly 80% recorded once. This chain joins TRBV28 and TRBJ1-1, with 9 bases identical to TRBD1. This specimen was taken from a patient who underwent chemoradiotherapy. The source of this sequence is a human donor with HPV-associated anogenital cancer. The CDR3 DNA sequence: TGTGCCAGCAGTCCCGGGACAGGGAGAAACACTGAAGCTTTCTTT. Amino acids: CASSPGTGRNTEAFF.